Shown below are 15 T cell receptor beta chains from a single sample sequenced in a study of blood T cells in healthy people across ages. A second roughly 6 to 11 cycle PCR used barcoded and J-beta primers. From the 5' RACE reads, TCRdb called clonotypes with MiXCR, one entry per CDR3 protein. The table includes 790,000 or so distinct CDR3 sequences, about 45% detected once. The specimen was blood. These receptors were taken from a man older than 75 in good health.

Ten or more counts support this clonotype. The CDR3 sequence: CASSQLAGGSYEQYF. In nucleotides, the CDR3 is TGCGCCAGCAGCCAACTAGCGGGGGGCTCCTACGAGCAGTACTTC. The V gene is TRBV4-3, the J gene TRBJ2-7; the match to TRBD2 covers 11 bases. CDR3 length: 15 residues. Germline values: CDR1 LGHNA, CDR2 YSLEER. V dropped 2 bases and J dropped 0; count of bases not matched to a gene: 0.

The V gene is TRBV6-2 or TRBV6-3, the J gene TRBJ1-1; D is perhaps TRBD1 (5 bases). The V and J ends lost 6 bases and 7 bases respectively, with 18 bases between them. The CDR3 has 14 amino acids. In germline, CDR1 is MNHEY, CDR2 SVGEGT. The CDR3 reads CASSPDPGLSEAFF. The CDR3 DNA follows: TGTGCCAGCAGCCCAGACCCGGGACTCAGTGAAGCTTTCTTT.

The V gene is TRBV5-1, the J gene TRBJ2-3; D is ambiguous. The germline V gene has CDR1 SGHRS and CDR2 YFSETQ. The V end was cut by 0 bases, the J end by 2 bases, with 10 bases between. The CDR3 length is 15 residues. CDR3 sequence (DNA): TGCGCCAGCAGCTTGGTTGGTGTCGCCACAGATACGCAGTATTTT. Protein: CASSLVGVATDTQYF.

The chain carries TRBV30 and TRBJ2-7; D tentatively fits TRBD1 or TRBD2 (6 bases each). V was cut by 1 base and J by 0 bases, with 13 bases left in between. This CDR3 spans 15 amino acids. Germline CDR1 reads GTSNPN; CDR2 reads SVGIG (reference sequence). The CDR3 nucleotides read TGTGCCTGGAGTGGGGGGCTAGCGCACTCCTACGAGCAGTACTTC. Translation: CAWSGGLAHSYEQYF.

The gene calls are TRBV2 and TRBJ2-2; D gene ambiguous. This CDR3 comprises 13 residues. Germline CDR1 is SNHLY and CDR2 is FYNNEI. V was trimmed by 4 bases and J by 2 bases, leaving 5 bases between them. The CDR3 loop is CASSAENTGELFF. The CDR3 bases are TGTGCCAGCAGTGCAGAAAACACCGGGGAGCTGTTTTTT. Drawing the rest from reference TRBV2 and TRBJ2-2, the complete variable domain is EPEVTQTPSHQVTQMGQEVILRCVPISNHLYFYWYRQILGQKVEFLVSFYNNEISEKSEIFDDQFSVERPDGSNFTLKIRSTKLEDSAMYFCASSAENTGELFFGEGSRLTVL.

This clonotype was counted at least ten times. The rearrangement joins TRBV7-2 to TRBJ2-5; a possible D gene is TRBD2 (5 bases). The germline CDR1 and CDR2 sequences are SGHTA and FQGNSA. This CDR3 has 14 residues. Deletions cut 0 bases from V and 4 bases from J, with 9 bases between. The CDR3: CASSLAGVGETQYF. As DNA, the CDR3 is TGTGCCAGCAGCTTAGCGGGAGTGGGAGAGACCCAGTACTTC.

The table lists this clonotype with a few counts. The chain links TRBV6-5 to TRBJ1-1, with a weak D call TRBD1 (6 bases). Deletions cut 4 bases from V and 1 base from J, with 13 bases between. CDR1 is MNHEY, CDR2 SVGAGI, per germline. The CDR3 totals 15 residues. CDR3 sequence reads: CASSSAGGGNTEAFF. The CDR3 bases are TGTGCCAGCAGTTCCGCGGGAGGGGGGAACACTGAAGCTTTCTTT.

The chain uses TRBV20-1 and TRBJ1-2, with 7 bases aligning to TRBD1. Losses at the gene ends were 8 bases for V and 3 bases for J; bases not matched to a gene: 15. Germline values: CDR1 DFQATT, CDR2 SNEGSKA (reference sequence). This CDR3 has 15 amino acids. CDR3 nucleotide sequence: TGCAGTAGCCTCCCCCGGACAGGAGCTGACTATGGCTACACCTTC. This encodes CSSLPRTGADYGYTF.

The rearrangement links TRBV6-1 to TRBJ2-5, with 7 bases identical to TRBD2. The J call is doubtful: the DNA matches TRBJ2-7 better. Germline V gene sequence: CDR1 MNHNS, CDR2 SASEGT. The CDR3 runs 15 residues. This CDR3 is CASGERASGNYEQYF. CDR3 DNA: TGTGCCAGCGGGGAAAGGGCTAGCGGAAACTACGAGCAGTACTTC.

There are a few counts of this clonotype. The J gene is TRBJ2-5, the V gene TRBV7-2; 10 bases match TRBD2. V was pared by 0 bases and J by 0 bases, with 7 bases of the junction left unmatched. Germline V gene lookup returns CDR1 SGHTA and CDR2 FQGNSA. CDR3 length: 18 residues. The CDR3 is CASSLATSGPIYQETQYF. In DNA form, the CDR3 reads TGTGCCAGCAGCTTAGCGACTAGCGGGCCCATATACCAAGAGACCCAGTACTTC.

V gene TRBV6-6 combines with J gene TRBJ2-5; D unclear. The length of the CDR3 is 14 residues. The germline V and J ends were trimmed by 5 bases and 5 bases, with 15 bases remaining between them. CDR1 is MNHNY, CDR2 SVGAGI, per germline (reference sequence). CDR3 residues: CASSPNPDRETQYF. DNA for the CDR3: TGTGCCAGCAGTCCCAACCCCGACCGTGAGACCCAGTACTTC.

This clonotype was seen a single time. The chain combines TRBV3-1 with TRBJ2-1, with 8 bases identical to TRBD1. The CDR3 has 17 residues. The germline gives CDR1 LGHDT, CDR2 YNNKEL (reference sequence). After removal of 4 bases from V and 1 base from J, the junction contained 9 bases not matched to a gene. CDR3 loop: CASSLAGQGASYNEQFF. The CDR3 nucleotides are TGTGCCAGCAGCCTGGCGGGGCAGGGGGCTTCCTACAATGAGCAGTTCTTC.

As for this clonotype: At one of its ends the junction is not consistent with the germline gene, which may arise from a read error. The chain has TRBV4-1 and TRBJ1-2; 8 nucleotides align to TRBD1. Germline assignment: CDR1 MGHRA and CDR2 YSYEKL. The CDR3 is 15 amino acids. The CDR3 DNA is TGCGCCAGCAGCCGCACAGGGGGACGTAACTGTGGCTACACCTTC. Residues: CASSRTGGRNCGYTF.

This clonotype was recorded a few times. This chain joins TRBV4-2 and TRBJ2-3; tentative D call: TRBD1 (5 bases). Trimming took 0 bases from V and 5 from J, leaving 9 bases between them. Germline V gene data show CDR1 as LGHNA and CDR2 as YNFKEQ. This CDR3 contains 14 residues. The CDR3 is CASSQDRVGDTQYF. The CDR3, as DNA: TGTGCCAGCAGCCAAGACAGGGTCGGAGATACGCAGTATTTT.

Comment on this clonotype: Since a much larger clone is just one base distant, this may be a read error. As DNA, the CDR3 is TGTGCCAGCAGCTTAGCAGGCTTCAATCCACCCCTCCACTTT. It yields the protein CASSLAGFNPPLHF. The chain employs TRBV7-9 and TRBJ1-6; D unclear. Trimming removed 0 bases at V and 11 bases at J, with 11 bases between. This CDR3 contains 14 residues. Germline CDR1 and CDR2: SEHNR and FQNEAQ (reference sequence).